This passage covers 10 T cell receptor delta chains from one sample sequenced in a study of Vδ1+ human thymocytes. Study-wide results and caveats: Thymic TRG and TRD repertoires appeared highly polyclonal, with Gaussian CDR3 length distributions.

Extracted RNA was reverse transcribed into cDNA. Pooled V-gene forward primers with one constant-region reverse primer generated the CDR3 amplicons by multiplex PCR. TCRdb reanalyzed the multiplex PCR reads using CATT. This table has about 75,000 delta-chain clones, roughly a third appearing once. Antigens for these TCRs are unknown. The sample was Vdelta1+ gamma-delta thymocytes from the thymus. Described subset: FACS-sorted CD3+ TCRalphabeta- TCRVdelta1+ TCRVdelta2- thymocytes. These TCRs come from a boy under two years old who had congenital heart surgery.

This sequence joins TRDV1 and TRDJ1; 12 bases fit TRDD3. Trimming removed 3 bases from V and 1 base from J; junction bases left unmatched: 9. The CDR3 is 18 amino acids. Germline loops: CDR1 TSWWSYY, CDR2 QGS. Here the CDR3 DNA reads TGTGCTCTTGGGGAGGGACCCTGGGGGATACGGGGCACCGATAAACTCATCTTT. This encodes CALGEGPWGIRGTDKLIF.

This clone was seen a few times. The J gene is TRDJ1, the V gene TRDV1; weak D call: TRDD2 (7 bases). The CDR3 covers 20 residues. Deletions cut 8 bases from V and 2 bases from J, with 33 bases between. The germline V gene encodes CDR1 TSWWSYY and CDR2 QGS. CDR3 nucleotides: TGTGCTCTTATCGGCCTTCCTCAGACGGGGGACGGGCGAGTAACCGATAAACTCATCTTT. Translated: CALIGLPQTGDGRVTDKLIF.

J is TRDJ1 and V is TRDV1; the match to TRDD3 covers 9 bases. Looked up from germline, CDR1 is TSWWSYY and CDR2 is QGS. With 5 bases clipped from V and 0 bases from J, the junction kept 10 bases outside the gene matches. The CDR3 runs to 17 residues. The CDR3 loop is CALGRGGYMAYTDKLIF. As DNA, the CDR3 is TGTGCTCTTGGGAGAGGGGGATACATGGCGTACACCGATAAACTCATCTTT.

Remarks on this clone: This sample also contains other DNA sequences that code for the same CDR3. The V and J genes are TRDV1 and TRDJ1; 11 positions match TRDD3. The V and J ends lost 3 bases and 2 bases, in that order; junction bases with no gene match: 5. CDR3 length: 16 amino acids. Germline CDR1 and CDR2: TSWWSYY and QGS. The CDR3 bases are TGTGCTCTTGGGGAGATATACTGGGGGATAACCGATAAACTCATCTTT. Its translation: CALGEIYWGITDKLIF.

This clone was observed a few times. The rearrangement links TRDV1 to TRDJ1, with 11 bases lining up with TRDD3. The CDR3 has 16 residues. CDR1 and CDR2 (germline): TSWWSYY, QGS. V dropped 1 base and J dropped 2; count of bases not matched to a gene: 3. The CDR3 spells CALGERLGDTTDKLIF. The CDR3 DNA sequence: TGTGCTCTTGGGGAACGGTTGGGGGATACGACCGATAAACTCATCTTT.

This rearrangement joins TRDV1 to TRDJ1; 9 bases map to TRDD3. The V gene's germline CDR1 is TSWWSYY and CDR2 QGS. V shed 1 base and J 1 base; nucleotides not matched to a gene: 13. This CDR3 comprises 19 residues. The CDR3 reads CALGEPQVALGDVTDKLIF. CDR3 DNA: TGTGCTCTTGGGGAACCCCAGGTCGCGCTGGGGGATGTCACCGATAAACTCATCTTT.

Comment on this clone: A junction end diverges from the germline sequence, so it may reflect a read error. V gene TRDV1 combines with J gene TRDJ1; 8 positions match TRDD3. This CDR3 region has 17 residues. Germline CDR1 reads TSWWSYY; CDR2 reads QGS. The CDR3 loop is CSGELGFCTGGSDKLIF. CDR3 in DNA: TGCTCTGGGGAACTGGGCTTTTGTACTGGGGGGAGCGATAAACTCATCTTT.

V and J are TRDV1 and TRDJ1; a weak D match, TRDD1 (5 bases). This CDR3 has 19 amino acids. Trimming removed 4 bases from V and 0 bases from J, with 24 bases in between. Germline V CDR1 and CDR2: TSWWSYY, QGS. As DNA, the CDR3 is TGTGCTCTTGGGGTCCTCGGCCCCGAAATCCCCTCGTACACCGATAAACTCATCTTT. This translates into CALGVLGPEIPSYTDKLIF.

This rearrangement joins TRDV1 to TRDJ1; 7 nucleotides align to TRDD3. The CDR3 contains 23 residues. CDR1 is TSWWSYY and CDR2 is QGS in the germline V gene. V was pared by 2 bases and J by 0 bases, with 27 bases of the junction left unmatched. The CDR3 protein is CALGEVTLPGRLGSYTYTDKLIF. The CDR3 region has the DNA TGTGCTCTTGGGGAAGTTACCCTACCCGGGAGACTGGGGTCATATACATACACCGATAAACTCATCTTT.

J is TRDJ1 and V is TRDV1; 13 nucleotides agree with TRDD3. The CDR3 sequence is 22 residues long. In germline, CDR1 is TSWWSYY, CDR2 QGS. The ends lost 1 base at V and 2 bases at J; junction bases unmatched: 19. The CDR3 sequence: CALGERPYWGIRGQVATDKLIF. As DNA, the CDR3 is TGTGCTCTTGGGGAACGTCCGTACTGGGGGATACGCGGGCAGGTGGCTACCGATAAACTCATCTTT.